This passage covers 31 T cell receptor beta chains from one sample sequenced in a study of response to subunit inactivated influenza vaccine. TCRdb recomputed calls from the RT-PCR reads with MiXCR, one row per CDR3 protein. This sample has 550,000 to 600,000 distinct CDR3 sequences, with 12% found just once. Sequenced material: PBMCs from blood, taken on the day of vaccination. The receptor source for this set is a middle-aged man who received an inactivated influenza vaccine.

This clonotype was seen ten or more times. The chain recombines TRBV28 with TRBJ2-1; no reliable D call. The CDR3 is made up of 12 amino acids. V was clipped by 10 bases and J by 6 bases, with 13 bases between them. The V gene's germline CDR1 is MDHEN and CDR2 SYDVKM. CDR3 bases: TGTGCCACCCAAACGGGCGGCAATGAGCAGTTCTTC. Translated: CATQTGGNEQFF.

CDR3 loop: CSATNKDGELFF. The CDR3 DNA is TGCAGTGCTACCAACAAGGACGGGGAGCTGTTTTTT. The J gene is TRBJ2-2, the V gene TRBV20-1, with D uncertain. With 4 bases removed from V and 7 bases from J, the gap between germline ends came to 10 bases. Germline values: CDR1 DFQATT, CDR2 SNEGSKA (reference sequence). The CDR3 extends over 12 amino acids.

CDR3 region: CASSLPRTGSRRYGYTF. The CDR3 DNA follows: TGTGCCAGCAGTCTCCCGAGGACAGGGTCTCGACGCTATGGCTACACCTTC. The chain is built from TRBV12-3 or TRBV12-4 and TRBJ1-2, with 8 bases lining up with TRBD1. The CDR3 spans 17 residues. J was trimmed by 4 bases and V by 5 bases; bases with no gene match: 15.

The chain employs TRBV6-1 and TRBJ1-4, with a possible D match to TRBD1 (6 bases). The V gene's germline CDR1 is MNHNS and CDR2 SASEGT. The CDR3 is made up of 11 amino acids. V was pared by 11 bases and J by 10 bases, with 14 bases between. The chain's CDR3 is CALNGGGKLFF. The CDR3 coding sequence is TGTGCCCTAAACGGGGGCGGAAAACTGTTTTTT.

This clonotype was seen ten or more times. The rearrangement joins TRBV18 to TRBJ1-1, with D perhaps TRBD1 (6 bases). The CDR3 totals 16 residues. Germline values: CDR1 KGHSH, CDR2 LQKENI. The germline V and J ends were trimmed by 2 bases and 4 bases, with 17 bases remaining between them. The chain's CDR3 is CASSPSGVGIGTEAFF. The CDR3 DNA follows: TGTGCCAGCTCACCATCAGGGGTTGGGATAGGCACTGAAGCTTTCTTT. The variable domain in full, with the rest retrieved from reference TRBV18 and TRBJ1-1, is NAGVMQNPRHLVRRRGQEARLRCSPMKGHSHVYWYRQLPEEGLKFMVYLQKENIIDESGMPKERFSAEFPKEGPSILRIQQVVRGDSAAYFCASSPSGVGIGTEAFFGQGTRLTVV.

This clonotype has more than one count but fewer than ten. The chain recombines TRBV6-5 with TRBJ1-6; D unclear. The CDR3 has 13 amino acids. Per germline, CDR1 MNHEY and CDR2 SVGAGI. V was clipped by 4 bases and J by 9 bases, with 10 bases between them. Written as DNA, the CDR3 is TGTGCCAGCAGTTTCAGGCACGGTTCACCCCTCCACTTT. This encodes CASSFRHGSPLHF.

This clonotype was picked up a small number of times. V gene TRBV30 combines with J gene TRBJ2-1; D call uncertain. Germline V gene data show CDR1 as GTSNPN and CDR2 as SVGIG (reference sequence). The CDR3 is 13 amino acids. The V gene lost 6 bases and the J gene lost 4 bases, with 13 bases spanning the gap. The CDR3: CACRGLGYNEQFF. The CDR3, as DNA: TGTGCCTGCCGAGGTCTTGGGTACAATGAGCAGTTCTTC.

The table lists this clonotype with a few counts. This sequence joins TRBV10-3 and TRBJ2-1; 16 positions match TRBD2. The V and J ends lost 4 bases and 4 bases, in that order; junction bases with no gene match: 10. The CDR3 extends over 19 amino acids. Germline V gene lookup returns CDR1 ENHRY and CDR2 SYGVKD. This CDR3 reads CAISAVGTSGRARYNEQFF. The CDR3 coding sequence is TGTGCCATCAGTGCGGTCGGGACTAGCGGGAGGGCCAGGTACAATGAGCAGTTCTTC.

The rearrangement joins TRBV10-3 to TRBJ1-4; possible D gene TRBD1, 5 bases. The CDR3 consists of 14 residues. Trimming removed 3 bases from V and 8 bases from J, with 13 bases in between. Germline V gene sequence: CDR1 ENHRY, CDR2 SYGVKD. The CDR3 loop is CAISEKQGGEKLFF. DNA of the CDR3: TGTGCCATCAGTGAAAAGCAGGGTGGGGAAAAACTGTTTTTT.

This clonotype showed up just a few times. This rearrangement joins TRBV5-5 to TRBJ1-6; D not resolved. Deletions cut 1 base from V and 5 bases from J, with 10 bases between. This CDR3 has 15 amino acids. The germline gives CDR1 SGHKS, CDR2 YYEKEE (reference sequence). The CDR3 nucleotides are TGTGCCAGCAGCTTGCTATCTGACAATAATTCACCCCTCCACTTT. As protein: CASSLLSDNNSPLHF.

The chain employs TRBV3-1 and TRBJ1-1, with D unresolved. The V and J ends lost 7 bases and 1 base respectively, with 7 bases between them. In germline, CDR1 is LGHDT, CDR2 YNNKEL (reference sequence). The CDR3 runs 12 residues. The CDR3 spells CASTSGNTEAFF. CDR3 coding DNA: TGTGCCAGCACCTCAGGGAACACTGAAGCTTTCTTT.

This clonotype came up a few times. V gene TRBV3-1 combines with J gene TRBJ2-1, with D perhaps matching TRBD1 (5 bases). Germline V gene sequence: CDR1 LGHDT, CDR2 YNNKEL (reference sequence). V was cut by 1 base and J by 0 bases, with 16 bases left in between. The CDR3 sequence is 18 residues long. This chain's CDR3 is CASSQGRQSPFSYNEQFF. The CDR3 bases are TGTGCCAGCAGCCAAGGTCGACAGTCTCCATTCTCCTACAATGAGCAGTTCTTC.

The chain combines TRBV20-1 with TRBJ2-2, with TRBD1 matching over 9 bases. The CDR3 length is 20 residues. Trimming at V came to 5 bases and at J to 6 bases, leaving 25 bases not matched to a gene. CDR1 and CDR2 from the germline V gene are DFQATT and SNEGSKA (reference sequence). CDR3 region: CSARHTVPGQGMAESGELFF. DNA for the CDR3: TGCAGTGCTCGCCACACCGTCCCGGGACAGGGAATGGCGGAGTCCGGGGAGCTGTTTTTT.

This clonotype was counted a few times. The rearrangement uses TRBV12-3 or TRBV12-4 and TRBJ2-5; 7 positions match TRBD1. Trimming removed 0 bases from V and 7 bases from J; junction bases left unmatched: 2. The CDR3 is 13 residues long. CDR3 amino acids: CASSLANRGTQYF. In DNA form, the CDR3 reads TGTGCCAGCAGTTTAGCGAACAGGGGGACCCAGTACTTC.

This clonotype has only one observation. Given a much more abundant clone one base away, this may be a read error. This chain's CDR3 is CAGSSDRVSEQYF. The CDR3 DNA sequence: TGTGCCGGCAGCTCGGACAGGGTGAGCGAGCAGTACTTC. The rearrangement links TRBV5-6 to TRBJ2-7, with TRBD1 identical over 8 bases. The CDR3 is 13 residues long. Germline V gene sequence: CDR1 SGHDT, CDR2 YYEEEE.

Comments on this clonotype: A much larger clone is a single base away; this may be a read error. The V and J genes are TRBV29-1 and TRBJ2-3; D unresolved. This CDR3 is 10 amino acids long. Looked up from germline, CDR1 is SQVTM and CDR2 is ANQGSEA. V lost 4 bases and J lost 5, with 4 bases in between. The CDR3 sequence is CSVVLDTQYF. DNA for the CDR3: TGCAGCGTTGTATTAGATACGCAGTATTTT.

This clonotype was detected ten times or more. The genes are TRBV28 and TRBJ2-3, with D possibly being TRBD1 or TRBD2 (6 bases each). There are 17 residues in the CDR3. The V end lost 11 bases, the J end lost 3 bases, and 27 bases lay between the germline ends. Germline values: CDR1 MDHEN, CDR2 SYDVKM. This chain's CDR3 is CASNRNNRGLGTDTQYF. CDR3 DNA: TGTGCCTCTAACCGTAACAACCGGGGGCTGGGAACAGATACGCAGTATTTT.

This chain joins TRBV6-5 and TRBJ2-7; 7 bases map to TRBD1. J gave up 0 bases and V 4 bases, and 9 bases lay outside the gene matches. The CDR3 sequence is 16 residues long. Looked up from germline, CDR1 is MNHEY and CDR2 is SVGAGI. The CDR3 sequence is CASSSAGTVISYEQYF. Here the CDR3 DNA reads TGTGCCAGCAGTTCGGCCGGGACAGTGATCTCCTACGAGCAGTACTTC.

This clonotype was seen a few times. The chain has TRBV12-3 or TRBV12-4 and TRBJ2-5, with 9 bases aligning to TRBD1. J gave up 4 bases and V 5 bases, and 11 bases lay outside the gene matches. The CDR3 has 16 amino acids. In DNA form, the CDR3 reads TGTGCCAGCAGTGGATACGACAGGGGGTTAGGAGAGACCCAGTACTTC. Translating gives CASSGYDRGLGETQYF.

This clonotype showed up just a few times. This chain uses TRBV28 with TRBJ2-7, with a tentative D call TRBD2 (6 bases). Germline CDR1 MDHEN, CDR2 SYDVKM. The CDR3 spans 13 residues. Trimming took 8 bases from V and 1 from J, leaving 12 bases between them. For the CDR3, the DNA is TGTGCCAGCCTTCGGGACTTATCCTACGAGCAGTACTTC. Translating it yields CASLRDLSYEQYF.

The chain recombines TRBV20-1 with TRBJ1-2, with a possible D match to TRBD1 (5 bases). The V and J ends lost 0 bases and 4 bases respectively, with 12 bases between them. This CDR3 is built from 14 residues. Germline V gene lookup returns CDR1 DFQATT and CDR2 SNEGSKA (reference sequence). The CDR3 spells CSARDTSGGYGYTF. The DNA of the CDR3 is TGCAGTGCTAGAGACACCTCCGGGGGCTATGGCTACACCTTC.

This chain connects TRBV15 to TRBJ1-4; 9 bases agree with TRBD1. V was pared by 2 bases and J by 8 bases, with 6 bases of the junction left unmatched. Germline lookup yields CDR1 LNHNV and CDR2 YYDKDF (reference sequence). The CDR3 contains 15 residues. The DNA of the CDR3 is TGTGCCACCAGCAGAATTGGGACAGGGTACGAAAAACTGTTTTTT. This encodes CATSRIGTGYEKLFF.

At least ten counts were recorded for this clonotype. The genes are TRBV5-1 and TRBJ1-1; D perhaps matches TRBD1 (5 bases). Germline V gene lookup returns CDR1 SGHRS and CDR2 YFSETQ. V was trimmed by 4 bases and J by 9 bases, leaving 13 bases between them. The CDR3 runs to 12 residues. As DNA, the CDR3 is TGCGCCAGCAGCCCTGGGACTCGAAAAGCTTTCTTT. Encoded protein: CASSPGTRKAFF.

This clonotype turned up a few times. The chain employs TRBV12-3 or TRBV12-4 and TRBJ1-1; D is undetermined. The CDR3 is 14 amino acids. Trimming cost V 1 base and J 3 bases, with 9 bases left between them. In nucleotides, the CDR3 is TGTGCCAGCAGTTTAGTCTCCGGGTACACTGAAGCTTTCTTT. Translating gives CASSLVSGYTEAFF.

A single count supports this clonotype. This likely comes from a read error, as the CDR3 has no conserved phenylalanine or tryptophan at its end. It is unclear where the CDR3 begins or ends on the DNA, so no DNA is shown, and the CDR3 is as TCRdb lists it. This sequence joins TRBV19 and TRBJ2-1; no check of the table's D call, TRBD1, against the DNA was made. The CDR3 extends over 10 residues, inclusive of both ends. Germline values: CDR1 LNHDA, CDR2 SQIVND (reference sequence). CDR3 region: CARSLAGTTV.

The chain has TRBV15 and TRBJ1-4, with D perhaps TRBD1 (5 bases). Germline V gives CDR1 LNHNV, CDR2 YYDKDF (reference sequence). Trimming removed 3 bases at V and 7 bases at J, with 15 bases between. The CDR3 runs to 15 residues. DNA of the CDR3: TGTGCCACCAGCAGGGACCGAGGGGTGGGTGAAAAACTGTTTTTT. Protein sequence: CATSRDRGVGEKLFF.

This clonotype has a handful of counts. The chain combines TRBV20-1 with TRBJ2-1, with 7 bases lining up with TRBD1. The CDR3 sequence is 17 residues long. Trimming took 0 bases from V and 3 from J; bases not matched to a gene: 11. Per germline, CDR1 DFQATT and CDR2 SNEGSKA (reference sequence). The CDR3 DNA sequence: TGCAGTGCTAGAGATCCCTTGGGGACAGAGATCTACAATGAGCAGTTCTTC. This encodes CSARDPLGTEIYNEQFF.

The table lists this clonotype with many counts. The genes are TRBV12-3 or TRBV12-4 and TRBJ2-7; D is uncertain. The CDR3 sequence is 11 residues long. The V end was cut by 6 bases, the J end by 3 bases, with 6 bases between. The CDR3, as DNA: TGTGCCAGCAGCTCCTTCTACGAGCAGTACTTC. Its protein is CASSSFYEQYF.

V is TRBV24-1 and J is TRBJ2-2; a possible D gene is TRBD1 (5 bases). This CDR3 comprises 13 residues. Per the germline V gene, CDR1 is KGHDR and CDR2 is SFDVKD. V was shortened by 10 bases and J by 6 bases, with 14 bases between the two germline ends. DNA of the CDR3: TGTGCCACAGGGGATGGATACCCCGGGGAGCTGTTTTTT. It yields the protein CATGDGYPGELFF.

The V and J genes are TRBV7-2 and TRBJ2-7; 13 nucleotides line up with TRBD2. The CDR3 spans 16 residues. Unmatched junction bases numbered 8, after V lost 5 bases and J lost 4 bases. Germline lookup yields CDR1 SGHTA and CDR2 FQGNSA. The CDR3 is CASSVSRTSGSYEQYF. The CDR3 nucleotides read TGTGCCAGCAGCGTATCCAGGACTAGCGGGAGTTACGAGCAGTACTTC.

The chain is built from TRBV4-1 and TRBJ2-7; the D is unclear. This CDR3 region has 15 residues. Germline-derived CDR1 and CDR2 are MGHRA and YSYEKL. Trimming stripped 4 bases from V and 0 bases from J, with 13 bases between. The CDR3 DNA reads as TGCGCCAGCAGCCGACCCGACACCGACTCCTACGAGCAGTACTTC. Its translation: CASSRPDTDSYEQYF.